This T cell receptor (beta chain) came from a study of blood T cell repertoires in COVID-19. Study at large: The samples span acute and convalescent COVID-19 from the United States, Italy and Spain. Nucleic acid was either cDNA or gDNA, and it came from T cells, B-cell-depleted T cells, or PBMCs.

The CDR3 totals 13 residues. V lost 4 bases to trimming and J lost 12 bases; unmatched junction nucleotides: 9. Germline values: CDR1 WNHNN, CDR2 SYGVQD (reference sequence). Authors' methods: Estimated nucleated cell counts came from reference gene primer amplification. Repertoires were generated with immunoSEQ multiplex PCR, while TCRdb's copy carries only in-frame clones and drops some. V, J and clone size are taken as reported in that table, and D and trimming were inferred from the DNA itself. The sample consists of approximately 100,000 clones, approximately 80% of them appearing once. The sequenced sample consisted of peripheral blood. The chain has TRBV10-1 and TRBJ2-4; TRBD1 agrees at 7 bases. The origin of this receptor is a man between 65 and 79 years old with active or convalescent COVID-19. As DNA, the CDR3 is TGCGCCAGCAGTGGAGCCCGACAGGGTACTCAGTACTTC. The encoded protein is CASSGARQGTQYF.